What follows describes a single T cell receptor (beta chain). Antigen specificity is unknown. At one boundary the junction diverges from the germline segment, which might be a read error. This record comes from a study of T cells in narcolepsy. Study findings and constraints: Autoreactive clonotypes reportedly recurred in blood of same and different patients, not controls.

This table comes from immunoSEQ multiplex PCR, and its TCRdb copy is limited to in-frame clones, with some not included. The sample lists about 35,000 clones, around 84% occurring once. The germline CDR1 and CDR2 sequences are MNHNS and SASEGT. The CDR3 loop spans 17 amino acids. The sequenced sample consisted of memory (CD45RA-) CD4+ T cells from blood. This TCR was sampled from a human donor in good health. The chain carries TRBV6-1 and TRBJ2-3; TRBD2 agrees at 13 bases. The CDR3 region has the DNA TGTGCCAGCATTGAACCGGGACTAGCGGGATCTTGGGATACGCAGTATTTT. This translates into CASIEPGLAGSWDTQYF.